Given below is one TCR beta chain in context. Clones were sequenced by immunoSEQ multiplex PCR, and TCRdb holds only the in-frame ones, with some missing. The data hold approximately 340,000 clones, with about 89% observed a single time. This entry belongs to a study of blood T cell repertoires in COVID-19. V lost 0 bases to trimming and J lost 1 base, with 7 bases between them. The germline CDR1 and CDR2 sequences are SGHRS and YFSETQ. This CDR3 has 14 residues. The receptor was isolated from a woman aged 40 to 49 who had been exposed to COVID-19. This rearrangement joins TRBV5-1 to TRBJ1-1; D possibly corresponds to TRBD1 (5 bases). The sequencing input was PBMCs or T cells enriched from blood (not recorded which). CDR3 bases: TGCGCCAGCAGCTTGGAAAGGGGGAACACTGAAGCTTTCTTT. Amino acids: CASSLERGNTEAFF.